What follows are 23 T cell receptor beta chains derived from one specimen sequenced in a study of control samples from healthy donors and cancer patients. Sequencing was performed with immunoSEQ multiplex PCR; in TCRdb, only in-frame clones are kept and a portion is missing. The sample records roughly 45,000 clones, 85% to 95% being singletons. Specimen: PBMCs. The receptor set was obtained from a man under 40 with colorectal cancer.

The V call is TRBV6-6, the J call TRBJ1-2; D is unclear. CDR3 size: 14 residues. V was pared by 6 bases and J by 5 bases, with 16 bases between. CDR1 and CDR2 from the germline V gene are MNHNY and SVGAGI (reference sequence). This CDR3 is CASSPTRDGYGYTF. The CDR3 DNA is TGTGCCAGCAGCCCCACGCGAGACGGTTATGGCTACACCTTC.

The chain carries TRBV19 and TRBJ2-1; 13 positions agree with TRBD2. CDR1 and CDR2 from the germline V gene are LNHDA and SQIVND (reference sequence). The CDR3 runs to 16 residues. With V trimmed by 2 bases and J by 9 bases, 7 bases remained unmatched. CDR3: CASSIRTSGGAGEQFF. The CDR3 DNA sequence: TGTGCCAGTAGTATAAGAACTAGCGGGGGGGCCGGTGAGCAGTTCTTC.

The sample holds one count of this clone. This rearrangement joins TRBV9 to TRBJ1-2, with a weak D call TRBD1 (5 bases). The CDR3 runs 14 residues. Germline CDR1 reads SGDLS; CDR2 reads YYNGEE. V lost 2 bases, J lost 4 bases, and 12 bases lay in between. Here the CDR3 reads CASSVRTGFYGYTF. CDR3 bases: TGTGCCAGCAGCGTCAGAACAGGATTCTATGGCTACACCTTC.

This chain links TRBV6-2 or TRBV6-3 with TRBJ2-1; no clear D gene. The CDR3 totals 11 residues. Germline loops: CDR1 MNHEY, CDR2 SVGEGT. Trimming removed 4 bases from V and 7 bases from J, with 5 bases in between. The CDR3 spells CASSFLNEQFF. The CDR3 DNA is TGTGCCAGCAGTTTCCTAAATGAGCAGTTCTTC.

V usage is TRBV6-4 and J usage is TRBJ2-1; tentative D call: TRBD2 (7 bases). V was shortened by 6 bases and J by 8 bases, with 17 bases between the two germline ends. This CDR3 contains 14 residues. CDR1 is MRHNA and CDR2 is SNTAGT in the germline V gene. This CDR3 is CASSPTGGADEQFF. The CDR3 DNA is TGTGCCAGCAGCCCTACTGGGGGGGCCGATGAGCAGTTCTTC.

The chain has TRBV27 and TRBJ1-6, with D possibly matching TRBD1 (6 bases). Germline CDR1 and CDR2: MNHEY and SMNVEV (reference sequence). The CDR3 totals 12 residues. V shed 6 bases and J shed 10 bases, with 10 bases lying between them. CDR3 coding DNA: TGTGCCAGCAGAACAGGGATATCACCCCTCCACTTT. It codes for CASRTGISPLHF.

This chain joins TRBV6-4 and TRBJ1-5; TRBD1 agrees at 7 bases. The ends lost 5 bases at V and 5 bases at J; junction bases unmatched: 3. The germline V gene encodes CDR1 MRHNA and CDR2 SNTAGT. There are 13 residues in the CDR3. CDR3 DNA: TGTGCCAGCAGTACAGACAGGGATCAGCCCCAGCATTTT. Its translation is CASSTDRDQPQHF.

The chain employs TRBV6-2 or TRBV6-3 and TRBJ1-1; TRBD1 agrees at 8 bases. The germline CDR1 and CDR2 sequences are MNHEY and SVGEGT. The length of the CDR3 is 12 residues. Losses at the gene ends were 6 bases for V and 11 bases for J; bases not matched to a gene: 8. CDR3 loop: CASSPRTGTAFF. In nucleotides, the CDR3 is TGTGCCAGCAGCCCCCGGACAGGGACGGCTTTCTTT.

This clone was counted a few times. The same CDR3 is also encoded by other DNA sequences in this sample. This chain links TRBV12-3 or TRBV12-4 with TRBJ2-1, with 7 bases that match TRBD2. V shed 6 bases, J shed 3 bases, and the junction held 2 bases outside the gene matches. The CDR3 covers 13 residues. This chain's CDR3 is CASRRGVYNEQFF. DNA of the CDR3: TGTGCCAGCAGACGGGGGGTCTACAATGAGCAGTTCTTC.

The chain employs TRBV7-9 and TRBJ2-1, with a weak D call TRBD1 (6 bases). V was pared by 1 base and J by 3 bases, with 10 bases between. There are 15 residues in the CDR3. CDR1 SEHNR and CDR2 FQNEAQ come from the germline V gene (reference sequence). DNA of the CDR3: TGTGCCAGCAGCTTAGTAAGGGGGTTCTACAATGAGCAGTTCTTC. Its translation is CASSLVRGFYNEQFF.

V gene TRBV7-2 combines with J gene TRBJ2-3; tentatively, D is TRBD1 (6 bases). Looked up from germline, CDR1 is SGHTA and CDR2 is FQGNSA. The CDR3 has 17 residues. Trimming stripped 6 bases from V and 2 bases from J, with 21 bases between. CDR3 sequence (DNA): TGTGCCAGCAGGCTAGGGACCGGGACACTTTACACAGATACGCAGTATTTT. Translation: CASRLGTGTLYTDTQYF.

The CDR3 is CASRDGPANQPQHF. The DNA for the CDR3 is TGTGCCAGTAGGGATGGGCCCGCCAATCAGCCCCAGCATTTT. V is TRBV19 and J is TRBJ1-5, with unresolved D. Germline V gene data show CDR1 as LNHDA and CDR2 as SQIVND (reference sequence). V was pared by 6 bases and J by 3 bases, with 12 bases between. This CDR3 is built from 14 residues.

The chain joins TRBV28 to TRBJ1-2; D might be TRBD1 (5 bases). The germline V gene encodes CDR1 MDHEN and CDR2 SYDVKM. The CDR3 sequence is 13 residues long. With 9 bases removed from V and 5 bases from J, the gap between germline ends came to 16 bases. The CDR3 coding sequence is TGTGCCAGTCTGGTGGCAGGGAAATATGGCTACACCTTC. Translation gives CASLVAGKYGYTF.

This chain joins TRBV7-2 and TRBJ2-1, with 9 bases lining up with TRBD1. This CDR3 has 19 residues. The V segment lost 5 bases and the J segment 1 base; nucleotides outside the gene matches: 15. Germline V gene sequence: CDR1 SGHTA, CDR2 FQGNSA. This CDR3 reads CASSRPSWKDRGSYNEQFF. In DNA, the CDR3 is TGTGCCAGCAGCCGGCCTTCGTGGAAGGACAGGGGATCCTACAATGAGCAGTTCTTC.

The chain combines TRBV2 with TRBJ1-2; a possible D gene is TRBD1 (6 bases). This CDR3 has 16 residues. With 2 bases removed from V and 4 bases from J, the gap between germline ends came to 17 bases. Germline V gene lookup returns CDR1 SNHLY and CDR2 FYNNEI. The CDR3 DNA is TGTGCCAGCAGTGAAACACAACTGATGGGGGCCTATGGCTACACCTTC. This sequence encodes CASSETQLMGAYGYTF.

J is TRBJ2-1 and V is TRBV5-1; tentative D call: TRBD1 (6 bases). Trimming stripped 0 bases from V and 7 bases from J, with 11 bases between. CDR1 and CDR2 (germline): SGHRS, YFSETQ. There are 14 residues in the CDR3. The CDR3 nucleotides are TGCGCCAGCAGCTTGGCGCGGACAGTTAATGAGCAGTTCTTC. It specifies CASSLARTVNEQFF.

The chain is built from TRBV11-2 and TRBJ2-1, with 8 bases that match TRBD2. Looked up from germline, CDR1 is SGHAT and CDR2 is FQNNGV. This CDR3 is 16 amino acids long. Trimming took 5 bases from V and 3 from J; bases not matched to a gene: 9. CDR3 sequence reads: CASSLKRGKYYNEQFF. The CDR3 DNA reads as TGTGCCAGCAGCCTCAAGCGGGGGAAGTACTACAATGAGCAGTTCTTC.

This chain connects TRBV6-2 or TRBV6-3 to TRBJ2-2; D is tentatively TRBD1 or TRBD2 (6 bases each). V gave up 0 bases and J gave up 6 bases, with 11 bases separating them. The germline V gene has CDR1 MNHEY and CDR2 SVGEGT. This CDR3 spans 15 amino acids. In nucleotides, the CDR3 is TGTGCCAGCAGTTACTCGGGGGGCGCGTCCGGGGAGCTGTTTTTT. This gives the protein CASSYSGGASGELFF.

This clone was picked up one time. The V gene is TRBV6-6, the J gene TRBJ2-7; 7 bases match TRBD1. Germline V CDR1 and CDR2: MNHNY, SVGAGI (reference sequence). This CDR3 region has 14 residues. V lost 5 bases to trimming and J lost 6 bases; unmatched junction nucleotides: 10. DNA of the CDR3: TGTGCCAGCAGTCAACTCCTGACAGGGATCGAGCAGTACTTC. As protein: CASSQLLTGIEQYF.

The chain joins TRBV10-1 to TRBJ1-1; D might be TRBD1 (5 bases). The CDR3 spans 15 residues. With 0 bases removed from V and 5 bases from J, the gap between germline ends came to 13 bases. CDR1 and CDR2 (germline): WNHNN, SYGVQD (reference sequence). The CDR3 DNA reads TGCGCCAGCAGTGAGTCTCGGGGCGCGGGTACTGAAGCTTTCTTT. Its translation is CASSESRGAGTEAFF.

The rearrangement joins TRBV9 to TRBJ1-1; the D gene is possibly TRBD1 (5 bases). This CDR3 is 15 amino acids long. V lost 2 bases to trimming and J lost 1 base, with 12 bases between them. Germline CDR1 SGDLS, CDR2 YYNGEE. Here the CDR3 reads CASSVSWGRNTEAFF. CDR3 DNA sequence: TGTGCCAGCAGCGTTTCGTGGGGCAGGAACACTGAAGCTTTCTTT.

The chain carries TRBV19 and TRBJ2-2, with TRBD2 identical over 7 bases. V trimming: 3 bases; J trimming: 12 bases; junction bases outside the gene matches: 10. CDR1 is LNHDA and CDR2 is SQIVND in the germline V gene (reference sequence). The CDR3 loop spans 14 amino acids. CDR3 coding DNA: TGTGCCAGTAGTATCGGGGGACGGGGGGTTAAGCTGTTTTTT. The encoded protein is CASSIGGRGVKLFF.

V is TRBV9 and J is TRBJ2-7; D uncertain. Germline lookup yields CDR1 SGDLS and CDR2 YYNGEE. Trimming pared 4 bases from V and 6 bases from J, leaving 14 bases between. This CDR3 is 13 amino acids long. CDR3 DNA sequence: TGTGCCAGCAGCCCGTCTATGGTGGGCGAGCAGTACTTC. Protein sequence: CASSPSMVGEQYF.